This T cell receptor beta chain was profiled in a study of T cells in Graves' hyperthyroidism and ophthalmopathy. With regard to this clonotype: Its antigen is still unknown.

TCR beta CDR3 region amplification was performed from RNA transcripts. HTBI primers were used for first-round RT-PCR of the TCR CDR3. Using its own MiXCR run on the multiplex PCR reads, TCRdb lists one record per CDR3 protein. The data contain approximately 510,000 distinct CDR3 sequences, around 50% of them singletons. Study results and caveats: Model output signaled ophthalmopathy a median about 6.3 months ahead of onset. Ophthalmopathy and stable hyperthyroidism were told apart by a 13 V-J model.

Germline CDR1 is LGHNA and CDR2 is YNFKEQ. The V end lost 4 bases, the J end lost 0 bases, and 10 bases lay between the germline ends. CDR3 length equals 15 residues. The V gene is TRBV4-2, the J gene TRBJ1-3; D not certain. This TCR was sampled from an adult woman with Graves' disease, either hyperthyroidism or ophthalmopathy (not recorded which). Sequenced: peripheral blood or thyroid tissue (not recorded which). CDR3 amino acids: CASSPEADSGNTIYF. For the CDR3, the DNA is TGTGCCAGCAGCCCGGAGGCAGACTCTGGAAACACCATATATTTT.